This T cell receptor beta chain derives from a study of blood T cell repertoires in COVID-19. Study context: Collection of acute and convalescent COVID-19 samples took place in the United States, Italy and Spain. In each case, the material was cDNA or gDNA derived from T cells, B-cell-depleted T cells, or PBMCs.

Deletions cut 1 base from V and 4 bases from J, with 3 bases between. This CDR3 spans 12 amino acids. Germline V gene data show CDR1 as LGHDT and CDR2 as YNNKEL (reference sequence). This table comes from immunoSEQ multiplex PCR, and its TCRdb copy is limited to in-frame clones, with some not included. The data contain around 150,000 clones, around 81% of them singletons. Sequenced sample: peripheral blood. This TCR was sampled from a man in his sixties with active or convalescent COVID-19. This chain links TRBV3-1 (or the pseudogene TRBV3-2) with TRBJ2-3; no clear D. Here the CDR3 reads CASSQVADTQYF. As DNA, the CDR3 is TGTGCCAGCAGCCAAGTAGCAGATACGCAGTATTTT.